Below, 29 T cell receptor beta chains from the same sample are listed, as sequenced in a study of radiation and T cells in renal cell carcinoma. Time point: baseline pretreatment blood. Regarding treatment: 15 Gy SBRT to primary tumor, nephrectomy 4 weeks later. Libraries were prepared by immunoSEQ multiplex PCR; TCRdb keeps only in-frame clonotypes and omits some of them. The sample contains roughly 150,000 clones, roughly 90% of which appear only once. The sample here was blood, taken from a patient whose treatment included radiotherapy and nephrectomy. The receptor source for this set is a woman in her 70s with renal cell carcinoma.

V and J are TRBV29-1 and TRBJ1-1; 7 bases agree with TRBD1. CDR1 and CDR2 (germline): SQVTM, ANQGSEA. Trimming cost V 7 bases and J 1 base; bases outside gene matches: 6. The CDR3 consists of 13 residues. CDR3 in amino acids: CSARDRTNTEAFF. The CDR3 DNA is TGCAGCGCCCGGGACAGAACGAACACTGAAGCTTTCTTT.

The chain carries TRBV5-1 and TRBJ1-5; D is possibly TRBD1 (6 bases). CDR3 length: 14 amino acids. CDR1 is SGHRS, CDR2 YFSETQ, per germline. V was cut by 3 bases and J by 4 bases, with 11 bases left in between. The CDR3 spells CASSSGGPNQPQHF. In DNA form, the CDR3 reads TGCGCCAGCAGCTCGGGGGGCCCTAATCAGCCCCAGCATTTT.

V is TRBV29-1 and J is TRBJ2-5; D not certain. The germline V gene has CDR1 SQVTM and CDR2 ANQGSEA. The CDR3 length is 12 residues. V gave up 2 bases and J gave up 9 bases, with 13 bases separating them. The DNA of the CDR3 is TGCAGCGTTGAATCATTCCCCGATCCCCAGTACTTC. Encoded protein: CSVESFPDPQYF. Drawing the rest from reference TRBV29-1 and TRBJ2-5, the complete variable domain is SAVISQKPSRDICQRGTSLTIQCQVDSQVTMMFWYRQQPGQSLTLIATANQGSEATYESGFVIDKFPISRPNLTFSTLTVSNMSPEDSSIYLCSVESFPDPQYFGPGTRLLVL.

The chain uses TRBV5-4 and TRBJ1-1; 7 nucleotides match TRBD1. With 0 bases clipped from V and 7 bases from J, the junction kept 6 bases outside the gene matches. The germline V gene has CDR1 SGHNT and CDR2 YYREEE (reference sequence). The CDR3 has 14 amino acids. The CDR3 reads CASSLGQGGFEAFF. DNA of the CDR3: TGTGCCAGCAGCTTGGGACAGGGAGGATTTGAAGCTTTCTTT.

The chain joins TRBV28 to TRBJ1-2, with D possibly being TRBD1 (6 bases). Trimming took 6 bases from V and 2 from J, leaving 16 bases between them. The CDR3 contains 15 residues. CDR1 MDHEN and CDR2 SYDVKM come from the germline V gene. CDR3: CASSPLRGGNYGYTF. In DNA, the CDR3 is TGTGCCAGCAGCCCACTCAGGGGAGGGAACTATGGCTACACCTTC.

This chain joins TRBV14 and TRBJ2-2; 7 nucleotides align to TRBD1. Germline lookup yields CDR1 SGHDN and CDR2 FVKESK. Germline trimming cut 4 bases from V and 9 bases from J; bases unmatched to any gene: 11. The CDR3 has 15 amino acids. This CDR3 reads CASSPRDSRGRELFF. The DNA of the CDR3 is TGTGCCAGCAGCCCCCGGGACAGTCGGGGTCGGGAGCTGTTTTTT.

This chain connects TRBV11-1 to TRBJ2-4, with D unclear. The CDR3 is made up of 13 amino acids. CDR1 is SGHAT, CDR2 FQDESV, per germline (reference sequence). The V end lost 1 base, the J end lost 4 bases, and 5 bases lay between the germline ends. The DNA of the CDR3 is TGTGCCAGCAGCTTAGGCGGAAAAAACATTCAGTACTTC. It codes for CASSLGGKNIQYF.

This CDR3 is CASSATGTYGYTF. As DNA, the CDR3 is TGTGCCAGCAGCGCCACAGGGACATATGGCTACACCTTC. The rearrangement uses TRBV9 and TRBJ1-2; TRBD1 is a possible D gene (6 bases). The CDR3 contains 13 residues. V was pared by 3 bases and J by 5 bases, with 11 bases between. CDR1 and CDR2 from the germline V gene are SGDLS and YYNGEE.

This clone appeared a single time. V is TRBV4-2 and J is TRBJ2-3, with D hard to call. Looked up from germline, CDR1 is LGHNA and CDR2 is YNFKEQ. Between the trimmed V and J ends, which lost 6 bases and 1 base, there was a span of 8 bases. This CDR3 region has 13 residues. CDR3 DNA: TGTGCCAGCAGGCCTACCCGCACAGATACGCAGTATTTT. This encodes CASRPTRTDTQYF.

This chain uses TRBV28 with TRBJ2-7; possibly TRBD2 for D (6 bases). CDR3 length: 14 amino acids. V was trimmed by 7 bases and J by 2 bases, leaving 15 bases between them. Germline V gene data show CDR1 as MDHEN and CDR2 as SYDVKM. CDR3 sequence: CASTPRGLAYEQYF. The CDR3 DNA reads TGTGCCAGCACCCCCCGGGGGTTGGCCTACGAGCAGTACTTC.

The V and J genes are TRBV29-1 and TRBJ2-5; no firm D call. The ends were cut back, 6 bases at V and 7 bases at J, with 21 bases in the middle. Germline V gives CDR1 SQVTM, CDR2 ANQGSEA. The CDR3 consists of 14 residues. CDR3 coding DNA: TGCAGCGTCCCCGCGCTATCTCGGACGGGGACCCAGTACTTC. This codes for CSVPALSRTGTQYF.

DNA of the CDR3: TGTGCCAGCAGTCGTCCTCTACCTAACTATGGCTACACCTTC. Translation gives CASSRPLPNYGYTF. The gene calls are TRBV6-5 and TRBJ1-2; D is ambiguous. Trimming shortened V by 5 bases and J by 0 bases, and 10 bases separated the two germline ends. The CDR3 length is 14 residues. Germline CDR1 MNHEY, CDR2 SVGAGI.

The chain employs TRBV2 and TRBJ2-2; D is unresolved. The V gene lost 5 bases and the J gene lost 1 base, with 8 bases spanning the gap. The germline V gene encodes CDR1 SNHLY and CDR2 FYNNEI. The CDR3 is made up of 14 amino acids. The CDR3 sequence is CASSIRVNTGELFF. The CDR3 DNA reads as TGTGCCAGCAGTATCCGGGTGAACACCGGGGAGCTGTTTTTT.

The chain combines TRBV5-1 with TRBJ2-1; the D gene could be TRBD1 or TRBD2 (5 bases each). The CDR3 loop spans 16 amino acids. Germline CDR1 SGHRS, CDR2 YFSETQ. The V end lost 0 bases, the J end lost 0 bases, and 10 bases lay between the germline ends. Here the CDR3 DNA reads TGCGCCAGCAGCTTGGATGGGACCTTCTCCTACAATGAGCAGTTCTTC. It translates to CASSLDGTFSYNEQFF.

The chain links TRBV28 to TRBJ1-5; TRBD1 might be the D (6 bases). The CDR3 is made up of 14 amino acids. Trimming took 10 bases from V and 4 from J, leaving 17 bases between them. Germline V gene lookup returns CDR1 MDHEN and CDR2 SYDVKM. CDR3 amino acids: CATCGQLFNQPQHF. CDR3 DNA: TGTGCCACCTGCGGACAGCTCTTTAATCAGCCCCAGCATTTT.

The V gene is TRBV18, the J gene TRBJ1-2, with D possibly matching TRBD1 (5 bases). V was clipped by 1 base and J by 3 bases, with 12 bases between them. This CDR3 is built from 15 residues. Germline values: CDR1 KGHSH, CDR2 LQKENI. The CDR3 loop is CASSPLQGVDYGYTF. In DNA form, the CDR3 reads TGTGCCAGCTCACCACTGCAGGGCGTGGACTATGGCTACACCTTC. Drawing the rest from reference TRBV18 and TRBJ1-2, the complete variable domain is NAGVMQNPRHLVRRRGQEARLRCSPMKGHSHVYWYRQLPEEGLKFMVYLQKENIIDESGMPKERFSAEFPKEGPSILRIQQVVRGDSAAYFCASSPLQGVDYGYTFGSGTRLTVV.

The gene calls are TRBV4-1 and TRBJ2-7; D tentatively fits TRBD1 or TRBD2 (5 bases each). The ends were cut back, 0 bases at V and 4 bases at J, with 13 bases in the middle. Germline CDR1 reads MGHRA; CDR2 reads YSYEKL. CDR3 length: 15 amino acids. CDR3 in DNA: TGCGCCAGCAGCCAAGATGACGGGACGGAGTACGAGCAGTACTTC. This sequence encodes CASSQDDGTEYEQYF.

The chain is built from TRBV9 and TRBJ1-1; TRBD1 might be the D (5 bases). From germline, CDR1 is SGDLS and CDR2 YYNGEE. CDR3 length equals 15 residues. The V and J ends lost 0 bases and 4 bases respectively, with 13 bases between them. The DNA for the CDR3 is TGTGCCAGCAGCGTAGAGGCAGGGCCCCTCACTGAAGCTTTCTTT. The encoded protein is CASSVEAGPLTEAFF.

The chain has TRBV10-2 and TRBJ1-5; D perhaps matches TRBD1 (5 bases). V lost 1 base and J 2 bases, leaving 6 bases between the germline ends. Germline CDR1 is WSHSY and CDR2 is SAAADI. The CDR3 has 14 amino acids. The CDR3 coding sequence is TGCGCCAGCAGTGAGTGGGGCCGCAATCAGCCCCAGCATTTT. This translates into CASSEWGRNQPQHF.

The J gene is TRBJ1-2, the V gene TRBV6-4; a possible D gene is TRBD1 (6 bases). V was shortened by 4 bases and J by 6 bases, with 18 bases between the two germline ends. The CDR3 contains 15 residues. The germline CDR1 and CDR2 sequences are MRHNA and SNTAGT. The CDR3 DNA reads TGTGCCAGCAGTGTTTCAGGGGATCAGGTTGATGGCTACACCTTC. It translates to CASSVSGDQVDGYTF.

The gene calls are TRBV30 and TRBJ2-3, with 7 bases matching TRBD1. The CDR3 spans 15 residues. CDR1 and CDR2 (germline): GTSNPN, SVGIG (reference sequence). V trimming: 2 bases; J trimming: 2 bases; junction bases outside the gene matches: 7. The DNA of the CDR3 is TGTGCCTGGAGTCTGAGTAGGGGGCCCACAGATACGCAGTATTTT. Translated, it gives CAWSLSRGPTDTQYF.

The chain joins TRBV18 to TRBJ1-5; perhaps TRBD1 as D (6 bases). Germline V gene sequence: CDR1 KGHSH, CDR2 LQKENI. The CDR3 spans 15 residues. The V gene lost 3 bases and the J gene lost 3 bases, with 12 bases spanning the gap. CDR3 residues: CASSPKTGSNQPQHF. As DNA, the CDR3 is TGTGCCAGCTCACCGAAGACAGGCTCCAATCAGCCCCAGCATTTT.

This sequence joins TRBV6-5 and TRBJ1-1; D call uncertain. V lost 0 bases, J lost 1 base, and 9 bases lay in between. CDR1 is MNHEY and CDR2 is SVGAGI in the germline V gene. This CDR3 is built from 15 residues. In DNA form, the CDR3 reads TGTGCCAGCAGTTACTCGTGGACTTCGAACACTGAAGCTTTCTTT. It is translated as CASSYSWTSNTEAFF.

This clone has only a few counts. This rearrangement joins TRBV9 to TRBJ2-5; D is undetermined. CDR3 length: 13 amino acids. CDR1 SGDLS and CDR2 YYNGEE come from the germline V gene. The V end lost 1 base, the J end lost 2 bases, and 6 bases lay between the germline ends. Written as DNA, the CDR3 is TGTGCCAGCAGCGTAAGTGTGCAAGAGACCCAGTACTTC. Its translation: CASSVSVQETQYF.

This rearrangement joins TRBV6-5 to TRBJ2-1; D might be TRBD1 (8 bases). Trimming removed 5 bases from V and 5 bases from J, with 16 bases in between. Germline V lookup: CDR1 MNHEY, CDR2 SVGAGI. This CDR3 is 15 amino acids long. The CDR3 is CASSGTGGVNNEQFF. The CDR3 nucleotides read TGTGCCAGCAGTGGAACAGGGGGGGTCAACAATGAGCAGTTCTTC.

V usage is TRBV28 and J usage is TRBJ1-1, with D perhaps matching TRBD1 (5 bases). The germline V gene has CDR1 MDHEN and CDR2 SYDVKM. V shed 7 bases and J shed 2 bases, with 20 bases lying between them. The CDR3 contains 16 residues. As DNA, the CDR3 is TGTGCCAGCAACCCTCGAGGAGGCAGGGACAACACTGAAGCTTTCTTT. This codes for CASNPRGGRDNTEAFF.

J is TRBJ2-4 and V is TRBV7-2; D may match TRBD1 or TRBD2 (6 bases each). Germline CDR1 reads SGHTA; CDR2 reads FQGNSA. Between the trimmed V and J ends, which lost 8 bases and 7 bases, there was a span of 27 bases. This CDR3 has 17 amino acids. The CDR3 spells CASSPRGWGAEGNIQYF. DNA for the CDR3: TGTGCCAGCTCCCCCAGAGGGTGGGGGGCCGAGGGGAACATTCAGTACTTC.

V is TRBV10-3 and J is TRBJ1-2; D is perhaps TRBD1 (6 bases). Germline assignment: CDR1 ENHRY and CDR2 SYGVKD. This CDR3 has 13 residues. V was cut by 3 bases and J by 8 bases, with 13 bases left in between. CDR3 region: CAISDQGHRGYTF. The CDR3 DNA follows: TGTGCCATCAGTGACCAGGGGCACAGGGGCTACACCTTC.

V and J are TRBV13 and TRBJ2-1, with TRBD2 matching over 8 bases. CDR3 length: 14 amino acids. Trimming at V came to 8 bases and at J to 5 bases, leaving 8 bases not matched to a gene. Germline values: CDR1 PRHDT, CDR2 FYEKMQ (reference sequence). This CDR3 reads CASLRERGNNEQFF. The CDR3, as DNA: TGTGCCAGCCTCCGAGAGCGGGGGAACAATGAGCAGTTCTTC.